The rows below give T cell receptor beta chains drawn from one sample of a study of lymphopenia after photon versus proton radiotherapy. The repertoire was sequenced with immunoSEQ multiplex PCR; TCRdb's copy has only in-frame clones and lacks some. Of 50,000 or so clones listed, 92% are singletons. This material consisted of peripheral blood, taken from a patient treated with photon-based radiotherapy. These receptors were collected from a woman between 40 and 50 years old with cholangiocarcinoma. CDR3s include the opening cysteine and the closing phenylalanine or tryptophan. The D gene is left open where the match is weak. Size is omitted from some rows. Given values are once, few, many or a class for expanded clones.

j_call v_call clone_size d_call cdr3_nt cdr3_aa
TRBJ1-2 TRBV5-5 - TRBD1 TGTGCCAGCAGCATTCAATCCGGGACAGGGGGCTATGGCTACACCTTC CASSIQSGTGGYGYTF
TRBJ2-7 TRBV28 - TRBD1 TGTGCCAGCAGTTCTACGGGACAGGGCATCTACGAGCAGTACTTC CASSSTGQGIYEQYF
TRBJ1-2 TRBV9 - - TGTGCCAGCAGCGCCCCCCAAGGGAGGGCGGCTGGAGACTATGGCTACACCTTC CASSAPQGRAAGDYGYTF
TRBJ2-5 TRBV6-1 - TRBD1 TGTGCCAGCAGTGACGGACAGGGGAGGGGAGAGACCCAGTACTTC CASSDGQGRGETQYF
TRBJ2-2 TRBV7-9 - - TGTGCCAGCAGCTCCCAGATGGGGCCCGGGGAGCTGTTTTTT CASSSQMGPGELFF
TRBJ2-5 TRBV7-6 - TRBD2 TGTGCCAGCAGCTCCCCGGGGCTAGCGGGGGGGCATCGTGAGACCCAGTACTTC CASSSPGLAGGHRETQYF
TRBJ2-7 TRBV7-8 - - TGTGCCAGCAGCTTAAAACCGCGGGTGGGGGGCGTGTCCTACGAGCAGTACTTC CASSLKPRVGGVSYEQYF
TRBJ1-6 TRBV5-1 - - TGCGCCAGCAGCTTGTCCGGGACACATAATTCACCCCTCCACTTT CASSLSGTHNSPLHF
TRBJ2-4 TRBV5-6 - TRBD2 TGTGCCAGCAGCTTGGGAAACACGGGGGGCAAAAACATTCAGTACTTC CASSLGNTGGKNIQYF
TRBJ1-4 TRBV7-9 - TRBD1 TGTGCCAGCAGCTTAGCAACAGGGGGTGAGGAAAAACTGTTTTTT CASSLATGGEEKLFF
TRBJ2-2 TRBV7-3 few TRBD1 TGTGCCAGCAGCCCGGGACAGGGTGAGCTGTTTTTT CASSPGQGELFF
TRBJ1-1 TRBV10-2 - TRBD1 TGCGCCAGCAGTGAGCCCGGGACAGGGGGTTCTGAAGCTTTCTTT CASSEPGTGGSEAFF
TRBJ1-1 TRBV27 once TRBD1 TGTGCCAGCAGTTTAGTGCCCCAGGGGGCGATGAACACTGAAGCTTTCTTT CASSLVPQGAMNTEAFF
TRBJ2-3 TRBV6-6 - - TGTGCCAGCAGTTCCCGACACAAACCTACAGATACGCAGTATTTT CASSSRHKPTDTQYF
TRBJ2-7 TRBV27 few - TGTGCCAGCACCCGTTTTGGCAGCCAGGGAACAAACGAGCAGTACTTC CASTRFGSQGTNEQYF
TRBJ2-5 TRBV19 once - TGTGCCAGTAGTGGTGGACAGCGGTCGGAGACCCAGTACTTC CASSGGQRSETQYF
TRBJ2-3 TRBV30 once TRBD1 TGTGCCTGGAGAAAGACAGGGGGGGGAGATACGCAGTATTTT CAWRKTGGGDTQYF
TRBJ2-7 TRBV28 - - TGTGCCAGCAGTTTACAGCCCTACGAGCAGTACTTC CASSLQPYEQYF
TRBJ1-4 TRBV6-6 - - TGTGCCAGCAGCCGGGACCGTATGTCCCAAGAAAAACTGTTTTTT CASSRDRMSQEKLFF
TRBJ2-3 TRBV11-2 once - TGTGCCAGCAGCTTAAGGGGGGCGGATACGCAGTATTTT CASSLRGADTQYF
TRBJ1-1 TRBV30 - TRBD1 TGTGCCTGGAGTGTGAAATCCGGGACAGGGGGGACTGAAGCTTTCTTT CAWSVKSGTGGTEAFF
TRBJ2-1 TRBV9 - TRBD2 TGTGCCAGCAGCCTCAGGGGGTCGACTAGCGGGGCTTACAATGAGCAGTTCTTC CASSLRGSTSGAYNEQFF
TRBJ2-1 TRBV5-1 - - TGCGCCAGCAGCTTGACTTCCACCACCAATGAGCAGTTCTTC CASSLTSTTNEQFF
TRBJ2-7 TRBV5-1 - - TGCGCCAGCAGCTTGGAGGTCCAGGGGATATCGAACTTC CASSLEVQGISNF
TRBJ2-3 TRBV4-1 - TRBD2 TGCGCCAGCAGCCTGAGACTGCCAAGACTAGCGGGGGGGCAAGATACGCAGTATTTT CASSLRLPRLAGGQDTQYF
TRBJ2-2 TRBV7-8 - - TGTGCCAGCAGCCCTATCCGGGGGCCCGGGGAGCTGTTTTTT CASSPIRGPGELFF
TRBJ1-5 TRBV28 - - TGTGCCACCGGGAACCATCAGCCCCAGCATTTT CATGNHQPQHF
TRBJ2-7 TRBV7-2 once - TGTGCCAGCAGCTTAGAGACGGTGAGCTCCTACGAGCAGTACTTC CASSLETVSSYEQYF
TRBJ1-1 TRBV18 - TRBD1 TGTGCCAGCTCGAGGGACAGATCCACTGAAGCTTTCTTT CASSRDRSTEAFF
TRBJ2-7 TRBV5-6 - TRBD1 TGTGCCAGCAGCTTGAGGGGGACAGCCCTACGGTACGAGCAGTACTTC CASSLRGTALRYEQYF
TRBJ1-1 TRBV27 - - TGTGCCAGCAGTCCCACACCTCCAGGGGTACCGAACACTGAAGCTTTCTTT CASSPTPPGVPNTEAFF
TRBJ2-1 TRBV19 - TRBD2 TGTGCCAGTAGCCCGGCCGGGAGTGGCGGGAGGGGCTACAATGAGCAGTTCTTC CASSPAGSGGRGYNEQFF
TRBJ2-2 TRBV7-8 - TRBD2 TGTGCCAGCAGCTTCTCTAGCGGGGGGGCTTCCGGGGAGCTGTTTTTT CASSFSSGGASGELFF
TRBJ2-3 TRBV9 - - TGTGCCAGCAGCGCAACCAAGACAGCCCCTGTGGATACGCAGTATTTT CASSATKTAPVDTQYF
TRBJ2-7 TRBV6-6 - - TGTGCCAGCACCCGGACAGCCTACGAGCAGTACTTC CASTRTAYEQYF
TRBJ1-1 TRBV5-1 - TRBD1 TGCGCCAGCGGTCGGACAGGGGGCTTGACTGAAGCTTTCTTT CASGRTGGLTEAFF
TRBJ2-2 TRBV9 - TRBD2 TGTGCCAGCAGGGGCGGGAGGGCCAACACCGGGGAGCTGTTTTTT CASRGGRANTGELFF
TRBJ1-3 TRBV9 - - TGTGCCAGCAGCGCTCTACAGGGCTCTGGAAACACCATATATTTT CASSALQGSGNTIYF
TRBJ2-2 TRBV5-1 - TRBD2 TGCGCCAGCAGCTTGGGACTAGCGGGCACCGGGGAGCTGTTTTTT CASSLGLAGTGELFF
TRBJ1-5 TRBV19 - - TGTGCCACTGATGACCCCTATAGCAATCAGCCCCAGCATTTT CATDDPYSNQPQHF
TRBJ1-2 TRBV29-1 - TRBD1 TGCAGCGTTGCGGGTGGGACAGGGGAAGGCTACACCTTC CSVAGGTGEGYTF
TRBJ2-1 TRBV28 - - TGTGCCAGCAGTACGGGGGCGGTTTGGGGCAATGAGCAGTTCTTC CASSTGAVWGNEQFF
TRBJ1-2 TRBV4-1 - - TGCGCCAGCAGCCAAGGGACAGCCTATGGCTACACCTTC CASSQGTAYGYTF
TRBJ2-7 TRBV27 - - TGTGCCAGCAGTCCACAACTAGTTGGACGCTACGAGCAGTACTTC CASSPQLVGRYEQYF
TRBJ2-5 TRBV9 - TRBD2 TGTGCCAGCAGCGTGAGTAGCGGGGGGGCCGGAGAGACCCAGTACTTC CASSVSSGGAGETQYF
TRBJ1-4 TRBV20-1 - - TGCGGATGGGGGCTTGACGGGTCACTCAATTTT CGWGLDGSLNF
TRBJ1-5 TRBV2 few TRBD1 TGTGCCAGCAGTGAGGGAACAGGGGGGAGTCAGCCCCAGCATTTT CASSEGTGGSQPQHF
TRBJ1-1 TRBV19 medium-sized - TGTGCCAGTAGTAAAGACAGCTTTGAAGCTTTCTTT CASSKDSFEAFF
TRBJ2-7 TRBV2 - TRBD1 TGTGCCAGCAGTGGGGACAGGGGCAAATCCTACGAGCAGTACTTC CASSGDRGKSYEQYF
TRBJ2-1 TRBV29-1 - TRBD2 TGCAGCGTTGAAAGACTAGCGGGGGACCTGCGTACCAATGAGCAGTTCTTC CSVERLAGDLRTNEQFF
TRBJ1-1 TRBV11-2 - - TGTGCCAGCAGCAACCCCCGGGGGCTGAACACTGAAGCTTTCTTT CASSNPRGLNTEAFF
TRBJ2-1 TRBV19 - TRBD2 TGTGCCAGTAGTATCGCGGGGGGTTATGAGCAGTTCTTC CASSIAGGYEQFF
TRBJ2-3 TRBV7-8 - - TGTGCCAGCAGCTCATCGGGGCTAGGCACAGATACGCAGTATTTT CASSSSGLGTDTQYF
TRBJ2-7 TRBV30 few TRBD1 TGTGCCTGGGGACAGGGGGTACCCTCTTACGAGCAGTACTTC CAWGQGVPSYEQYF
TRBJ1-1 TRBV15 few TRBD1 TGTGCCACCAGCAGAGATTATGCAGGGGGCTCGGGGACTGAAGCTTTCTTT CATSRDYAGGSGTEAFF